Presented here are 12 T cell receptor beta chains from one specimen sequenced in a study of read filtering for tumor transcriptome and immune sequencing. Molecular barcoded adaptors covering alpha/delta and beta/gamma chains were used on approximately 400 ng RNA. TCRdb reprocessed the reads with MiXCR, giving one entry per CDR3 protein. The table includes around 38,000 distinct CDR3 sequences, roughly 13% detected once. The specimen was a population of CD138-negative cells sorted from bone marrow. These receptors were obtained from a donor aged 40 or older with multiple myeloma.

This clonotype was counted at least ten times. The chain couples TRBV28 to TRBJ2-7, with D unresolved. Germline CDR1 is MDHEN and CDR2 is SYDVKM. The CDR3 runs 16 residues. Deletions cut 4 bases from V and 0 bases from J, with 16 bases between. The CDR3 DNA reads TGTGCCAGCAGTTGCGAGTCGTGCGGAAGCTCCTACGAGCAGTACTTC. This translates into CASSCESCGSSYEQYF.

This clonotype was counted at least ten times. V and J are TRBV29-1 and TRBJ2-1; 7 nucleotides match TRBD2. Germline V gives CDR1 SQVTM, CDR2 ANQGSEA. This CDR3 spans 13 amino acids. The CDR3 region is CGGQRDLSNEQFF. For the CDR3, the DNA is TGCGGCGGGCAGCGGGATCTGAGCAATGAGCAGTTCTTC.

The rearrangement uses TRBV5-4 and TRBJ2-1; 7 nucleotides match TRBD2. Germline CDR1 SGHNT, CDR2 YYREEE (reference sequence). The CDR3 loop spans 14 amino acids. The V and J ends lost 3 bases and 8 bases, in that order; junction bases with no gene match: 8. CDR3 in amino acids: CASSSGGRTDEQFF. CDR3 nucleotide sequence: TGTGCCAGCAGCTCGGGCGGGAGAACGGATGAGCAGTTCTTC.

The V gene is TRBV7-8, the J gene TRBJ1-5; no reliable D call. V lost 0 bases and J 4 bases, leaving 7 bases between the germline ends. Germline V CDR1 and CDR2: SGHVS, FQNEAQ. The CDR3 is 14 residues long. The chain's CDR3 is CASSLARDNQPQHF. CDR3 nucleotides: TGTGCCAGCAGCTTAGCGCGGGATAATCAGCCCCAGCATTTT.

This clonotype appeared many times. The chain uses TRBV5-1 and TRBJ1-1; D is undetermined. Deletions cut 0 bases from V and 1 base from J, with 10 bases between. The CDR3 length is 15 residues. CDR1 and CDR2 (germline): SGHRS, YFSETQ. For the CDR3, the DNA is TGCGCCAGCAGCTTGGGCTATGGGAAGAACACTGAAGCTTTCTTT. This encodes CASSLGYGKNTEAFF.

This clonotype was detected ten times or more. The CDR3 region is CASSAAGGNTGELFF. The CDR3 coding sequence is TGTGCCAGCAGTGCCGCGGGAGGGAACACCGGGGAGCTGTTTTTT. The chain is built from TRBV12-3 or TRBV12-4 and TRBJ2-2; 8 nucleotides agree with TRBD2. The CDR3 length is 15 residues. V dropped 5 bases and J dropped 1; count of bases not matched to a gene: 3.

This clonotype has at least ten counts. This CDR3 reads CASIKTGKETQYF. The DNA of the CDR3 is TGTGCCAGCATCAAGACAGGGAAAGAGACCCAGTACTTC. The J gene is TRBJ2-5, the V gene TRBV3-1; 7 nucleotides line up with TRBD1. The CDR3 totals 13 residues. CDR1 is LGHDT, CDR2 YNNKEL, per germline (reference sequence). J lost 3 bases, V lost 7 bases, and 5 bases had no gene match.

As for this clonotype: A single base separates this from a much larger clone, so it may be a read error. The chain uses TRBV11-2 and TRBJ2-5, with D unresolved. Germline CDR1 SGHAT, CDR2 FQNNGV. The V gene lost 5 bases and the J gene lost 1 base, with 14 bases spanning the gap. The CDR3 loop spans 15 amino acids. This CDR3 is CASSHNLASQETQYF. DNA of the CDR3: TGTGCCAGCAGCCACAACTTGGCGTCCCAAGAGACCCAGTACTTC.

This clonotype is a singleton in its sample. The V gene is TRBV30, the J gene TRBJ2-7; the D gene is possibly TRBD1 (6 bases). V was cut by 2 bases and J by 7 bases, with 18 bases left in between. Germline V CDR1 and CDR2: GTSNPN, SVGIG (reference sequence). The CDR3 totals 14 residues. For the CDR3, the DNA is TGTGCCTGGAGTCCGGGACACCACCTCGGGGAGCAGTACTTC. The encoded protein is CAWSPGHHLGEQYF.

Many counts were recorded for this clonotype. The chain combines TRBV29-1 with TRBJ2-5; TRBD1 or TRBD2 may be the D gene (5 bases each). V was shortened by 6 bases and J by 4 bases, with 12 bases between the two germline ends. Germline values: CDR1 SQVTM, CDR2 ANQGSEA. The CDR3 is 12 amino acids. CDR3 in amino acids: CSVSGTGETQYF. The CDR3 coding sequence is TGCAGCGTATCAGGGACGGGAGAGACCCAGTACTTC. Full variable domain (missing parts from reference TRBV29-1 and TRBJ2-5): SAVISQKPSRDICQRGTSLTIQCQVDSQVTMMFWYRQQPGQSLTLIATANQGSEATYESGFVIDKFPISRPNLTFSTLTVSNMSPEDSSIYLCSVSGTGETQYFGPGTRLLVL.

This clonotype has a handful of counts. The chain has TRBV7-6 and TRBJ2-7, with 7 bases that match TRBD1. CDR1 and CDR2 (germline): SGHVS, FNYEAQ. Unmatched junction bases numbered 6, after V lost 1 base and J lost 6 bases. The CDR3 consists of 14 residues. In DNA, the CDR3 is TGTGCCAGCAGCTTAGACAACAGGGGTTCCGAGCAGTACTTC. This codes for CASSLDNRGSEQYF.

This clonotype was recorded many times. The rearrangement uses TRBV21-1 and TRBJ2-6; the listed D gene, TRBD1, was not tested against the DNA. TRBV21-1 is designated a pseudogene. The CDR3 length is 19 residues. The chain's CDR3 is CASRKSCARGPSGANVLTF. The CDR3 nucleotides read TGTGCCAGCAGGAAATCTTGTGCCAGGGGCCCCTCTGGGGCCAACGTCCTGACTTTC.